This entry lists 20 T cell receptor beta chains sequenced from one sample in a study of CD8 T cells in Susac syndrome. The RNA input was roughly 0.45 to 1 ug, and it was reverse transcribed with random hexamers. A single record per CDR3 protein comes from TCRdb applying MiXCR to the immunoSEQ multiplex PCR reads. The repertoire consists of 50,000 to 55,000 distinct CDR3 sequences, with over 90% occurring once and the leading ten covering 0.75%. Sequenced sample: CD8+ T cells from PBMCs. The receptor set was obtained from a human donor with Susac syndrome.

The chain joins TRBV20-1 to TRBJ1-2; no reliable D call. The ends were cut back, 1 base at V and 0 bases at J, with 3 bases in the middle. This CDR3 region has 12 residues. Germline assignment: CDR1 DFQATT and CDR2 SNEGSKA (reference sequence). The CDR3 is CSARVPNYGYTF. The CDR3 DNA is TGCAGTGCTAGAGTCCCTAACTATGGCTACACCTTC.

V gene TRBV9 combines with J gene TRBJ1-5; D is perhaps TRBD1 (5 bases). This CDR3 is 14 amino acids long. The V end lost 3 bases, the J end lost 1 base, and 8 bases lay between the germline ends. Per germline, CDR1 SGDLS and CDR2 YYNGEE. The CDR3 spells CASSARDSNQPQHF. The CDR3 DNA follows: TGTGCCAGCAGCGCTAGGGACAGCAATCAGCCCCAGCATTTT.

The V and J genes are TRBV4-3 and TRBJ2-1; 11 bases match TRBD1. Germline assignment: CDR1 LGHNA and CDR2 YSLEER. The V segment lost 0 bases and the J segment 9 bases; nucleotides outside the gene matches: 7. The CDR3 loop spans 16 amino acids. The CDR3 loop reads CASSQDQGTGGVEQFF. The CDR3 coding sequence is TGCGCCAGCAGCCAAGATCAGGGGACAGGGGGTGTTGAGCAGTTCTTC.

In this sample, this clonotype turned up once. This chain links TRBV5-6 with TRBJ1-5, with a weak D call TRBD1 (6 bases). The germline V gene encodes CDR1 SGHDT and CDR2 YYEEEE. Trimming took off 4 bases at V and 7 bases at J, with 15 bases between the two ends. CDR3 length: 14 amino acids. CDR3 protein: CASSPGGAGQPQHF. CDR3 sequence (DNA): TGTGCCAGCAGCCCTGGGGGGGCCGGGCAGCCCCAGCATTTT.

This rearrangement joins TRBV4-2 to TRBJ1-1, with no clear D. Trimming removed 0 bases at V and 4 bases at J, with 12 bases between. The CDR3 spans 15 residues. CDR1 is LGHNA and CDR2 is YNFKEQ in the germline V gene. The CDR3 DNA sequence: TGTGCCAGCAGCCAAGATCTTGGCGGGGTCACTGAAGCTTTCTTT. As protein: CASSQDLGGVTEAFF.

The chain uses TRBV6-2 or TRBV6-3 and TRBJ2-3; D unclear. Trimming pared 5 bases from V and 0 bases from J, leaving 12 bases between. The CDR3 is 15 amino acids. Per the germline V gene, CDR1 is MNHEY and CDR2 is SVGEGT. CDR3 in amino acids: CASSTDPVSTDTQYF. The CDR3 DNA follows: TGTGCCAGCAGTACCGACCCGGTTAGCACAGATACGCAGTATTTT.

V and J are TRBV30 and TRBJ2-7, with 9 bases identical to TRBD2. The CDR3 contains 17 residues. CDR1 GTSNPN and CDR2 SVGIG come from the germline V gene (reference sequence). The V gene end was trimmed by 1 base and the J gene end by 3 bases; junction bases not matched to a gene: 13. CDR3 region: CAWSGGTIVAGVYEQYF. The CDR3 DNA follows: TGTGCCTGGAGTGGGGGTACGATAGTAGCGGGGGTCTACGAGCAGTACTTC. Variable domain in full (rest from reference TRBV30 and TRBJ2-7): SQTIHQWPATLVQPVGSPLSLECTVEGTSNPNLYWYRQAAGRGLQLLFYSVGIGQISSEVPQNLSASRPQDRQFILSSKKLLLSDSGFYLCAWSGGTIVAGVYEQYFGPGTRLTVT.

This chain's CDR3 is CSVARQNTEAFF. CDR3 bases: TGCAGCGTTGCCCGACAGAACACTGAAGCTTTCTTT. The chain is built from TRBV29-1 and TRBJ1-1; the D is unclear. Germline values: CDR1 SQVTM, CDR2 ANQGSEA. Trimming removed 4 bases at V and 1 base at J, with 7 bases between. The CDR3 is 12 residues long.

J is TRBJ1-5 and V is TRBV30; maybe TRBD1 (5 bases). The CDR3 is made up of 14 amino acids. Deletions cut 3 bases from V and 6 bases from J, with 15 bases between. Germline CDR1 GTSNPN, CDR2 SVGIG (reference sequence). DNA for the CDR3: TGTGCCTGGAGGGCAGGGAACGCAGGTCAGCCCCAGCATTTT. This encodes CAWRAGNAGQPQHF.

The chain carries TRBV11-3 and TRBJ1-1; 7 bases are shared with TRBD1. The J segment lost 10 bases and the V segment lost 5 bases, leaving 10 bases of the junction unmatched. The CDR3 is made up of 13 amino acids. In germline, CDR1 is SGHNT, CDR2 YENEEA. CDR3 region: CASSRGQREGAFF. DNA of the CDR3: TGTGCCAGCAGCCGGGGACAGAGGGAAGGAGCTTTCTTT.

This rearrangement joins TRBV12-3 or TRBV12-4 to TRBJ1-6; 9 bases align to TRBD1. The CDR3 consists of 15 residues. Unmatched junction bases numbered 2, after V lost 1 base and J lost 7 bases. CDR3 region: CASSLGDRVNSPLHF. The CDR3 DNA reads TGTGCCAGCAGTTTAGGGGACAGGGTAAATTCACCCCTCCACTTT.

The chain employs TRBV7-9 and TRBJ2-2; D not certain. The V end lost 4 bases, the J end lost 0 bases, and 12 bases lay between the germline ends. Germline CDR1 SEHNR, CDR2 FQNEAQ (reference sequence). The CDR3 spans 16 residues. For the CDR3, the DNA is TGTGCCAGCAGCTCCTGGACGGTTGCGAACACCGGGGAGCTGTTTTTT. Protein sequence: CASSSWTVANTGELFF. The full variable domain, its missing parts supplied by reference TRBV7-9 and TRBJ2-2, is DTGVSQNPRHKITKRGQNVTFRCDPISEHNRLYWYRQTLGQGPEFLTYFQNEAQLEKSRLLSDRFSAERPKGSFSTLEIQRTEQGDSAMYLCASSSWTVANTGELFFGEGSRLTVL.

The rearrangement links TRBV9 to TRBJ1-2; D is undetermined. V lost 4 bases and J 3 bases, leaving 10 bases between the germline ends. This CDR3 has 13 residues. CDR1 and CDR2 from the germline V gene are SGDLS and YYNGEE. The CDR3, as DNA: TGTGCCAGCAGCCACGAGAGCGACTATGGCTACACCTTC. Its protein product is CASSHESDYGYTF.

This rearrangement joins TRBV28 to TRBJ2-1; the D is unclear. The germline V and J ends were trimmed by 4 bases and 0 bases, with 7 bases remaining between them. The CDR3 has 14 amino acids. The germline CDR1 and CDR2 sequences are MDHEN and SYDVKM. The CDR3 bases are TGTGCCAGCAGTTCTGGCCGCTCCTACAATGAGCAGTTCTTC. As protein: CASSSGRSYNEQFF.

The V gene is TRBV24-1, the J gene TRBJ2-1; 7 nucleotides align to TRBD2. Looked up from germline, CDR1 is KGHDR and CDR2 is SFDVKD. V shed 2 bases and J 0 bases; nucleotides not matched to a gene: 15. The CDR3 is 20 amino acids. The CDR3 spells CATSDSGQGGTYSSYNEQFF. CDR3 sequence (DNA): TGTGCCACCAGTGATTCGGGGCAGGGAGGGACCTATAGCTCCTACAATGAGCAGTTCTTC.

The V and J genes are TRBV27 and TRBJ2-1, with D unclear. Deletions cut 5 bases from V and 1 base from J, with 3 bases between. CDR3 length: 12 amino acids. Germline V gene sequence: CDR1 MNHEY, CDR2 SMNVEV (reference sequence). The CDR3 sequence: CASSGSYNEQFF. The CDR3 nucleotides are TGTGCCAGCAGTGGTTCCTACAATGAGCAGTTCTTC.

The chain links TRBV4-1 to TRBJ2-1, with D perhaps matching TRBD2 (6 bases). The CDR3 extends over 14 amino acids. The germline V and J ends were trimmed by 1 base and 3 bases, with 7 bases remaining between them. In germline, CDR1 is MGHRA, CDR2 YSYEKL. CDR3 sequence reads: CASSQGGDYNEQFF. Here the CDR3 DNA reads TGCGCCAGCAGCCAAGGGGGGGACTACAATGAGCAGTTCTTC.

V gene TRBV6-5 combines with J gene TRBJ2-2; 9 nucleotides align to TRBD2. This CDR3 comprises 15 residues. The germline V gene encodes CDR1 MNHEY and CDR2 SVGAGI. V lost 8 bases, J lost 4 bases, and 8 bases stayed unmatched. The CDR3 sequence is CASGGGGVSTGELFF. CDR3 DNA sequence: TGTGCCAGCGGGGGCGGGGGGGTTTCCACCGGGGAGCTGTTTTTT.

J is TRBJ1-4 and V is TRBV29-1; 8 nucleotides match TRBD1. This CDR3 spans 18 amino acids. Germline CDR1 and CDR2: SQVTM and ANQGSEA. The V segment lost 1 base and the J segment 7 bases; nucleotides outside the gene matches: 17. CDR3 region: CSVEVRAGGLQGSEKLFF. The CDR3 bases are TGCAGCGTTGAAGTCCGGGCAGGGGGCCTCCAAGGGAGTGAAAAACTGTTTTTT.

The rearrangement links TRBV30 to TRBJ1-2; D gene ambiguous. Germline CDR1 and CDR2: GTSNPN and SVGIG (reference sequence). V dropped 0 bases and J dropped 6 bases, with 17 bases sitting between them. The CDR3 is 15 residues long. CDR3 region: CAWSVGFRTIDGYTF. Written as DNA, the CDR3 is TGTGCCTGGAGTGTAGGTTTCAGGACGATTGATGGCTACACCTTC.